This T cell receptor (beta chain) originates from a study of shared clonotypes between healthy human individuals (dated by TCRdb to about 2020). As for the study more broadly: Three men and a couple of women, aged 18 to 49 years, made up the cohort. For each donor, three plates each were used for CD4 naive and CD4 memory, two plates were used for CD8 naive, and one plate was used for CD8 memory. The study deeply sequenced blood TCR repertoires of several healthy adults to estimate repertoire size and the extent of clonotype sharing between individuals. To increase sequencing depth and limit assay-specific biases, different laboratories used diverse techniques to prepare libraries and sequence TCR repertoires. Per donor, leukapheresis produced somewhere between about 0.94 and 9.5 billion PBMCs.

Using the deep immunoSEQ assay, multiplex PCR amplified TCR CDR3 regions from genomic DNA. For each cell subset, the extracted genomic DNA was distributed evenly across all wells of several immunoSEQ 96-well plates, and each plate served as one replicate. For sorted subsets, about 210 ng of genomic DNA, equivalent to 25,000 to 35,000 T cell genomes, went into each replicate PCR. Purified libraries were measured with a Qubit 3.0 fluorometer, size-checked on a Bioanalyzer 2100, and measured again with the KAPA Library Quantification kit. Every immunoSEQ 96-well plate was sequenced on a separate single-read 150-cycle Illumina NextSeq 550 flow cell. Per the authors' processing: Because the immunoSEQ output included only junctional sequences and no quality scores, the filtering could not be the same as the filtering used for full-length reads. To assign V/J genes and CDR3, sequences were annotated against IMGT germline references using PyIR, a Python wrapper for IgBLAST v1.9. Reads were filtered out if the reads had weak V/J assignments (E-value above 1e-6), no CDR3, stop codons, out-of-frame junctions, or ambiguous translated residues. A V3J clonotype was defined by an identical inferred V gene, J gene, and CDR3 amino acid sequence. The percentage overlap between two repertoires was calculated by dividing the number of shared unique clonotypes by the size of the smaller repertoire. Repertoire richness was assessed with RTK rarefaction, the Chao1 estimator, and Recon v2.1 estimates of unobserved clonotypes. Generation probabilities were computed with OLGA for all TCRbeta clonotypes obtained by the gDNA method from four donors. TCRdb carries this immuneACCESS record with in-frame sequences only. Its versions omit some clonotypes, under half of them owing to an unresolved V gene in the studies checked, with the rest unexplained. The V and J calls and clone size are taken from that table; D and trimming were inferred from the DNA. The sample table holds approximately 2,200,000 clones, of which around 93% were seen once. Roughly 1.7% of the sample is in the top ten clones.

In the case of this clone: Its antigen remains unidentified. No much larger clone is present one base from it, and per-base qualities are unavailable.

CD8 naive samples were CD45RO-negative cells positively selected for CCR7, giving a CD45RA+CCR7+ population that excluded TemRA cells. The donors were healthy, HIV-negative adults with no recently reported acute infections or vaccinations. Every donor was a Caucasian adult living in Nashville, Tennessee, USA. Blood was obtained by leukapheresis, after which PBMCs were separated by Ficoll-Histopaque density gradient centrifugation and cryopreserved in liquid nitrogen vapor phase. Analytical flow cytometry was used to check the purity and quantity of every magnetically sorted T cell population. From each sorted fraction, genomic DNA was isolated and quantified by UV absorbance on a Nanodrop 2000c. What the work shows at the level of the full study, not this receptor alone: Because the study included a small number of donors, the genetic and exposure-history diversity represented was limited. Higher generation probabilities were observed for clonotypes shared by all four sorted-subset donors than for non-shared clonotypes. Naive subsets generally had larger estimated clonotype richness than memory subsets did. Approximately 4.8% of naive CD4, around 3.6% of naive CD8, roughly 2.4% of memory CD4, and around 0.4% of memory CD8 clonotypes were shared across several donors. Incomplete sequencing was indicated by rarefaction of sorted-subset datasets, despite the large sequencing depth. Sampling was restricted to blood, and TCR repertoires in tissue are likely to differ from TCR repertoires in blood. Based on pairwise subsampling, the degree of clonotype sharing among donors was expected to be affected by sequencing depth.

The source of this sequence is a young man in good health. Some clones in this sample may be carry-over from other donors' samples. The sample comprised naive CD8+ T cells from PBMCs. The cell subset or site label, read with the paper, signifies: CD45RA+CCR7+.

The CDR3 corresponds to CAINRDRGYEQYF. The base sequence is TGTGCCATTAACCGGGACAGGGGTTACGAGCAGTACTTC. Recombination connected TRBV5-4 to TRBJ2-7, with 10 middle bases fitting TRBD1. The cysteine opens and the phenylalanine closes a CDR3 of 13 amino acids. The entry retains the CDR3 DNA only, 39 bases that are in frame from base 1. In the germline V gene (reference sequence), CDR1 corresponds to SGHNT and CDR2 to YYREEE. Ends trimmed: V by 9 bases, J by 4 bases; bases unmatched to a gene: 7.